This is a list of T cell receptor beta chains from one sample in a study of control samples from healthy donors and cancer patients. TCRdb's table, derived via immunoSEQ multiplex PCR, lists solely in-frame clones and lacks some. The sample includes roughly 80,000 clones, around nine tenths seen only once; the top ten take around 5.4%. The sequencing sample was made of blood. These receptors all stem from a woman between 50 and 59 years old in good health. Each CDR3 is given with its conserved first and last residue. A D gene is named only where the DNA matches it firmly. Only some rows state a clone size, as once, few, many or a class for expanded clones.

>TRBJ1-4|NA|NA|TRBV10-3
TGTGCCAGTGGGGAAGACGAAAAACTGTTTTTT
CASGEDEKLFF
>TRBJ2-7|once|NA|TRBV7-2
TGTGCCAGCAGCTTAGGGGGGGGCCAAACCTACGAGCAGTACTTC
CASSLGGGQTYEQYF
>TRBJ2-6|NA|NA|TRBV2
TGTGCCAGCCGACAGGGAGGGATTGCTCAGGGGGCCAACGTCCTGACTTTC
CASRQGGIAQGANVLTF
>TRBJ2-2|NA|NA|TRBV7-9
TGTGCCAGCAGCTATTCCGCGAGGACCGGGGAGCTGTTTTTT
CASSYSARTGELFF
>TRBJ1-6|NA|NA|TRBV5-1
TGCGCCAGCAGCCAACAACAGGGTTATTCACCCCTCCACTTT
CASSQQQGYSPLHF
>TRBJ1-2|NA|NA|TRBV24-1
TGTGCCACCAGTGATCCCGGGCTAGGCTACACCTTC
CATSDPGLGYTF
>TRBJ1-1|NA|NA|TRBV19
TGTGCCAGTAGTGGTACAGGGTCTATGGACACTGAAGCTTTCTTT
CASSGTGSMDTEAFF
>TRBJ2-3|NA|NA|TRBV5-5
TGTGCCAGCAGCCAAGGGTTAAGCACAGATACGCAGTATTTT
CASSQGLSTDTQYF
>TRBJ1-2|NA|TRBD1|TRBV6-5
TGTGCCAGCAGTTCCTTCGATCCGGGACAGGGCTATGGCTACACCTTC
CASSSFDPGQGYGYTF
>TRBJ2-7|NA|NA|TRBV5-1
TGCGCCAGCAGCTTGGTGGGGACCTACGAGCAGTACTTC
CASSLVGTYEQYF
>TRBJ2-5|NA|NA|TRBV5-4
TGTGCCAGCAGCTTGGTAAACCAAGAGACCCAGTACTTC
CASSLVNQETQYF
>TRBJ1-1|NA|NA|TRBV7-9
TGTGCCAGCAGCCTCCGCACTGGTAACACTGAAGCTTTCTTT
CASSLRTGNTEAFF
>TRBJ1-6|NA|TRBD1|TRBV19
TGTGCCAGTAGTACCCGACAGGGAAATTCACCCCTCCACTTT
CASSTRQGNSPLHF
>TRBJ1-2|NA|NA|TRBV30
TGTGCCTGGAGTCCCATAGGATACTATGGCTACACCTTC
CAWSPIGYYGYTF
>TRBJ2-3|NA|NA|TRBV18
TGTGCCAGCTCCACCTTGGGGGTTACAGATACGCAGTATTTT
CASSTLGVTDTQYF
>TRBJ2-2|NA|NA|TRBV27
TGTGCCAGCGGATCCCCCTCCCTATACGGCGCGACCGGGGAGCTGTTTTTT
CASGSPSLYGATGELFF
>TRBJ2-3|NA|TRBD2|TRBV9
TGTGCCAGCAGCGACGGGACTACCGCAGAGGATACGCAGTATTTT
CASSDGTTAEDTQYF
>TRBJ1-4|NA|TRBD1|TRBV2
TGTGCCAGCAGCCCCGGGACAGGACTTGAAAAACTGTTTTTT
CASSPGTGLEKLFF
>TRBJ2-1|once|NA|TRBV27
TGTGCCAGCAGTGGGACGGTGGGATACAATGAGCAGTTCTTC
CASSGTVGYNEQFF
>TRBJ2-4|NA|NA|TRBV5-1
TGCGCCAGCAGCTTCAACCGGGGCGGAGGGGACATTCAGTACTTC
CASSFNRGGGDIQYF
>TRBJ2-7|NA|NA|TRBV6-5
TGTGCCAGTTGGGGACATGTAGGGGAGCAGTACTTC
CASWGHVGEQYF
>TRBJ2-7|NA|TRBD1|TRBV6-1
TGTGCCAGCAGTGAACAACAGGGGATAACCTACGAGCAGTACTTC
CASSEQQGITYEQYF
>TRBJ2-2|NA|TRBD1|TRBV5-1
TGCGCCAGCAGCTTAGCAGGGGGCTCCCGCACCGGGGAGCTGTTTTTT
CASSLAGGSRTGELFF
>TRBJ2-1|NA|TRBD2|TRBV3-1/TRBV3-2
TGTGCCAGCAGCCAATTGTCAGGACTAGTAACTTCCGAGCAGTTCTTC
CASSQLSGLVTSEQFF
>TRBJ2-3|NA|NA|TRBV19
TGTGCCAGTAGTATAGACCAGGGAAGCCTAGATACGCAGTATTTT
CASSIDQGSLDTQYF
>TRBJ2-3|NA|NA|TRBV23-1
TGCGCCAGCAGCCCCCTCCGACAGGGCACAGATACGCAGTATTTT
CASSPLRQGTDTQYF
>TRBJ1-2|NA|TRBD1|TRBV2
TGTGCCAGCAGTCCCCGGGACAGCTATGGCTACACCTTC
CASSPRDSYGYTF
>TRBJ2-3|once|NA|TRBV19
TGTGCCAGTAGTATTGAGGGGGGTAGCACAGATACGCAGTATTTT
CASSIEGGSTDTQYF
>TRBJ1-5|NA|NA|TRBV19
TGTGCCAGTAGTATTCAGGTCGATCAGCCCCAGCATTTT
CASSIQVDQPQHF
>TRBJ2-2|few|NA|TRBV19
TGTGCCAGTAGTATCCCGGGCTATTCCGGGGAGCTGTTTTTT
CASSIPGYSGELFF
>TRBJ2-2|NA|TRBD1|TRBV6-5
TGTGCCAGCATACCCCCCGGGACAGGCACCGGGGAGCTGTTTTTT
CASIPPGTGTGELFF
>TRBJ1-1|NA|TRBD1|TRBV5-1
TGCGCCAGCGGGGAGACAGGGGGCATCGCTACTGAAGCTTTCTTT
CASGETGGIATEAFF
>TRBJ1-6|NA|TRBD1|TRBV4-1
TGCGCCAGCAGCCAAGGTACGCTGGGGGACAGACTTTCACCCCTCCACTTT
CASSQGTLGDRLSPLHF
>TRBJ2-3|once|NA|TRBV6-5
TGTGCCAGCAAGGTAGGAGAGAGCTCAGATACGCAGTATTTT
CASKVGESSDTQYF
>TRBJ2-1|NA|TRBD1|TRBV10-1
TGCGCCAGCAGTGAGCAACAGGGGTCCTCCTACAATGAGCAGTTCTTC
CASSEQQGSSYNEQFF
>TRBJ1-1|NA|NA|TRBV30
TGTGCCTGGACAGGCAGACTGGGCACTGAAGCTTTCTTT
CAWTGRLGTEAFF
>TRBJ1-4|NA|NA|TRBV19
TGTGCCAGTGGGTCACAGGGTTATGAAAAACTGTTTTTT
CASGSQGYEKLFF
>TRBJ1-2|NA|TRBD1|TRBV4-1
TGCGCCAGCAGCCAAGATTTTCCGGGACAGGGGGCGAGTAACTATGGCTACACCTTC
CASSQDFPGQGASNYGYTF
>TRBJ2-3|once|NA|TRBV20-1
TGCAGTGTCGCTACCCGAGGTACGCAGTATTTT
CSVATRGTQYF
>TRBJ2-3|NA|NA|TRBV27
TGTGCCAGCTTGGTCCGGCGCCCCTCGTTGGGGGCAGATACGCAGTATTTT
CASLVRRPSLGADTQYF
>TRBJ1-2|NA|NA|TRBV18
TGTGCCAGCTCAGACCGGGGCCCAGAGTATGGCTACACCTTC
CASSDRGPEYGYTF
>TRBJ1-1|NA|TRBD1|TRBV2
TGTGCCAGCAAGAGGGACAGAAAAACTGAAGCTTTCTTT
CASKRDRKTEAFF
>TRBJ1-1|NA|NA|TRBV3-1/TRBV3-2
TGTGCCAGCAGCCCGGGGTACACTGAAGCTTTCTTT
CASSPGYTEAFF
>TRBJ2-7|NA|NA|TRBV4-2
TGTGCCAGCAGCCAACCGCCTTACGAGCAGTACTTC
CASSQPPYEQYF
>TRBJ1-1|NA|NA|TRBV19
TGTGCCAGTAGCCGTGGGGGGTTCACTGAAGCTTTCTTT
CASSRGGFTEAFF